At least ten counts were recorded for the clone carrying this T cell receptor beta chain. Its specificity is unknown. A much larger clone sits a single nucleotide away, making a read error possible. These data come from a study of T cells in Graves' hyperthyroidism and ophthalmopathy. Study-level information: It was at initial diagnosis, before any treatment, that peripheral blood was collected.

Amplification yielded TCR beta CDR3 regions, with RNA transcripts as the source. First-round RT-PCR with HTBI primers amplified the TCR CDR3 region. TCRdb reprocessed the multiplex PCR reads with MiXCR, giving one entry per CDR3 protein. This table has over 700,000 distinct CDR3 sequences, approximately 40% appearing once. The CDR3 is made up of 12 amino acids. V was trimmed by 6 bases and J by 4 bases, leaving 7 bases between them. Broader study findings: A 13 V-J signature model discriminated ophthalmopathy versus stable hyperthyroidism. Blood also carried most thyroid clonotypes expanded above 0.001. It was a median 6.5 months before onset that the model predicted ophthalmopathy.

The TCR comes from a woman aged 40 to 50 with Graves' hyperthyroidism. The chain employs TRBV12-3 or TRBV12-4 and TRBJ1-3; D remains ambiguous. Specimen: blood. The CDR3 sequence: CASSFAGNTIYF. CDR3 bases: TGTGCCAGCAGCTTTGCAGGAAACACCATATATTTT.